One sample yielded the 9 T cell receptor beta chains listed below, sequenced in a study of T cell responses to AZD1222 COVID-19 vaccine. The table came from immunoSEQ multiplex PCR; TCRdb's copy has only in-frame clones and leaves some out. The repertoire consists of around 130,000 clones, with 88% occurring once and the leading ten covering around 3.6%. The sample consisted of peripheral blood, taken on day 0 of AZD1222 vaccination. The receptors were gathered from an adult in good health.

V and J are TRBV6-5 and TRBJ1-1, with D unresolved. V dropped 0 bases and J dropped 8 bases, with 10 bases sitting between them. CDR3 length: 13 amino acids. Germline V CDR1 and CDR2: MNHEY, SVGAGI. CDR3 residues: CASSYSGVGEAFF. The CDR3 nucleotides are TGTGCCAGCAGTTACTCTGGTGTCGGAGAAGCTTTCTTT.

The CDR3 here is CASSILAGQETQYF. The CDR3 DNA reads TGTGCCAGCAGCATATTAGCGGGGCAAGAGACCCAGTACTTC. V and J are TRBV7-9 and TRBJ2-5; 8 nucleotides match TRBD2. Trimming cost V 5 bases and J 2 bases; bases outside gene matches: 4. CDR3 length: 14 residues. Germline-derived CDR1 and CDR2 are SEHNR and FQNEAQ (reference sequence).

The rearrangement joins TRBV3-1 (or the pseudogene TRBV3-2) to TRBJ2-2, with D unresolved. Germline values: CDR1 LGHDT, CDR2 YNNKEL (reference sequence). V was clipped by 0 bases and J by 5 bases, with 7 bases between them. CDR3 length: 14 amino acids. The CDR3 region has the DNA TGTGCCAGCAGCCAAGAAAGAAGTACCGGGGAGCTGTTTTTT. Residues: CASSQERSTGELFF.

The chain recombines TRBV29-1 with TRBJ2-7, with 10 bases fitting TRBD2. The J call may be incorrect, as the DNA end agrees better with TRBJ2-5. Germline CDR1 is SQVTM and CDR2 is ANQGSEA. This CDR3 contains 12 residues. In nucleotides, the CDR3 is TGCAGCGTTGGACTAGCGGGAGAGACCCAGTACTTC. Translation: CSVGLAGETQYF.

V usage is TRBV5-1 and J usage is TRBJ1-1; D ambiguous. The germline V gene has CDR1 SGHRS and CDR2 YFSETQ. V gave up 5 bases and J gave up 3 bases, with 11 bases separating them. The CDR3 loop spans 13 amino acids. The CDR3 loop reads CASSKDGDTEAFF. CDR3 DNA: TGCGCCAGCAGTAAAGACGGGGACACTGAAGCTTTCTTT.

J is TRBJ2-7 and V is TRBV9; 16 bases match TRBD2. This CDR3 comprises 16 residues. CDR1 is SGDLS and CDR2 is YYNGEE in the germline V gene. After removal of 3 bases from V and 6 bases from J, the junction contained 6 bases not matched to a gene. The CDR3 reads CASSAGLAGGLGEQYF. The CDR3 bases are TGTGCCAGCAGCGCGGGACTAGCGGGAGGGTTGGGCGAGCAGTACTTC.

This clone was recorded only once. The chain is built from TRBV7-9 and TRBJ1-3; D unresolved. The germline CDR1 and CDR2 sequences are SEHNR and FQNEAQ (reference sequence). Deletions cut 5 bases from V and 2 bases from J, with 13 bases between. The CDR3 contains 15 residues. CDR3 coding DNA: TGTGCCAGCAGCCCAAGAGGGTCCCCTGGAAACACCATATATTTT. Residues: CASSPRGSPGNTIYF.

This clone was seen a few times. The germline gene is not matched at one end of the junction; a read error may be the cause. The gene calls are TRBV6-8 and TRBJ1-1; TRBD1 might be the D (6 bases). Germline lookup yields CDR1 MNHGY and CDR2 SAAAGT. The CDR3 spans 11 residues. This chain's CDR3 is CGGPPYTEAFF. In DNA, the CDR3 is TGCGGGGGCCCTCCTTACACTGAAGCTTTCTTT.

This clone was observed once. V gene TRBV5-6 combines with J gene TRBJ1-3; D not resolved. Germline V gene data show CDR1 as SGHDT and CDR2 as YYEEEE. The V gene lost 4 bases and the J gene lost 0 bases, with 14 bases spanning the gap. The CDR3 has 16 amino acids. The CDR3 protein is CASSRTAGASGNTIYF. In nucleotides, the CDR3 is TGTGCCAGCAGCCGCACGGCAGGAGCCTCTGGAAACACCATATATTTT.